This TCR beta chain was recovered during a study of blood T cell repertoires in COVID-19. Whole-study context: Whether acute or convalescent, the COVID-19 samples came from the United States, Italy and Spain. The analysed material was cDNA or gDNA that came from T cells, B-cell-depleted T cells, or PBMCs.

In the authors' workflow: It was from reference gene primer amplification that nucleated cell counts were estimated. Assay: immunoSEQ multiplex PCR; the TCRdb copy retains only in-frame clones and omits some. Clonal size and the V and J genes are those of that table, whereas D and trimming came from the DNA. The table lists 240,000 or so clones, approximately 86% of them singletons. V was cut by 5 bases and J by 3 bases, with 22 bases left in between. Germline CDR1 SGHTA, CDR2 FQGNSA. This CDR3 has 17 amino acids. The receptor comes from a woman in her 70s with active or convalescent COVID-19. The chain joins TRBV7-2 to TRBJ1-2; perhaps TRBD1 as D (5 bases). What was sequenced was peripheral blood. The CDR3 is CASSTPDRNSFDYGYTF. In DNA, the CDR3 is TGTGCCAGCAGCACACCCGACAGAAATAGTTTCGACTATGGCTACACCTTC.